Included here is one TCR beta chain sequence, with context. Its antigen is still unknown. Assay used: immunoSEQ multiplex PCR; TCRdb lists only in-frame clones, some missing. The sample contains roughly 70,000 clones, just under 95% of which appear only once. The source of the sample is a study of T cells after posttransplantation cyclophosphamide. CDR3 length: 11 residues. V was trimmed by 4 bases and J by 13 bases, leaving 13 bases between them. Germline CDR1 and CDR2: SGHAT and FQNNGV. Findings and caveats of the study: Recipient CMV seropositivity and CMV reactivation strongly tracked TRB clonality.

The sample taken for sequencing was PBMCs. The receptor was derived from a woman aged 25 to 39 in good health and a related stem cell transplant donor. V usage is TRBV11-2 and J usage is TRBJ1-2; D possibly corresponds to TRBD1 (6 bases). The DNA of the CDR3 is TGTGCCAGCAGCTCGGGGGCAGGGTGCACCTTC. Translation: CASSSGAGCTF.